This T cell receptor (beta chain) was recorded in a study of blood T cell repertoires in COVID-19. About the research overall: Researchers got acute and convalescent COVID-19 samples from the United States, Italy and Spain.

V was cut by 3 bases and J by 0 bases, with 9 bases left in between. The germline V gene has CDR1 SGDLS and CDR2 YYNGEE. This CDR3 is 15 amino acids long. Profiling relied on immunoSEQ multiplex PCR, and the TCRdb table lists in-frame clones only, not all of them. Here the sample spans some 700,000 clones, over 80% being singletons. V is TRBV9 and J is TRBJ2-2, with D tentatively TRBD2 (6 bases). Sequenced input: peripheral blood. This sequence was found in a woman between 18 and 29 years old with acute or convalescent COVID-19. CDR3: CASSGRDSNTGELFF. The CDR3 region has the DNA TGTGCCAGCAGCGGGCGGGACTCGAACACCGGGGAGCTGTTTTTT.